Reported below is one T cell receptor beta chain. Clones were sequenced by immunoSEQ multiplex PCR, and TCRdb holds only the in-frame ones, with some missing. The sample carries 150,000 to 190,000 clones, about four fifths recorded once. J was trimmed by 9 bases and V by 2 bases; bases with no gene match: 10. CDR3 size: 16 residues. Looked up from germline, CDR1 is SGHTA and CDR2 is FQGNSA. This sample stems from a study of blood T cell repertoires in COVID-19. The sample comprised peripheral blood. The chain has TRBV7-2 and TRBJ1-5; 10 bases map to TRBD1. The sequence was collected from a man in his 60s with acute or convalescent COVID-19. The CDR3 nucleotides read TGTGCCAGCAGCTTACTTACCGGGACAGGGGTCGGGCCCCAGCATTTT. Protein: CASSLLTGTGVGPQHF.